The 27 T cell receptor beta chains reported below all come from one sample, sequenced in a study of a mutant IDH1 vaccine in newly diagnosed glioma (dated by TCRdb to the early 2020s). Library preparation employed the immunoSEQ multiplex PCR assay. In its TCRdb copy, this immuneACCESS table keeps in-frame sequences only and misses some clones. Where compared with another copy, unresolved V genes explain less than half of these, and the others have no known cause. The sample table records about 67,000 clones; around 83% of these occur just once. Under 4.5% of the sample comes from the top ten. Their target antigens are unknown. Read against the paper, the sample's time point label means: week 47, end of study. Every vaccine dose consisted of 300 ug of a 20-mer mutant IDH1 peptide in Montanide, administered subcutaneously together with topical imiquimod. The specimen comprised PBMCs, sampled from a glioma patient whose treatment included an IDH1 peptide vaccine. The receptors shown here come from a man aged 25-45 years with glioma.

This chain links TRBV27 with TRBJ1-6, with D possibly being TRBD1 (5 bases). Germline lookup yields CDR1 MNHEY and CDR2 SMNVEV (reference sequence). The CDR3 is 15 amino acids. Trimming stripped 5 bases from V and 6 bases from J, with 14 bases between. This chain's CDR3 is CASSPGGGGNSPLHF. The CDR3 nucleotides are TGTGCCAGCAGTCCCGGGGGGGGAGGTAATTCACCCCTCCACTTT.

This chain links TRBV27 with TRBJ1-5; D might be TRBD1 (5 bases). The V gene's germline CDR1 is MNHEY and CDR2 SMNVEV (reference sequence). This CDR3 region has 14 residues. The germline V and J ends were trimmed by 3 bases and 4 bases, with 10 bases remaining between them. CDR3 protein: CASSFTGPNQPQHF. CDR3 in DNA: TGTGCCAGCAGTTTCACAGGACCGAATCAGCCCCAGCATTTT.

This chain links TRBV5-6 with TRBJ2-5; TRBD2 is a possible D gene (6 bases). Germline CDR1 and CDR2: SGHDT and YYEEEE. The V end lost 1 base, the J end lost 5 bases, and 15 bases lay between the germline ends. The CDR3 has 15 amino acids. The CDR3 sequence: CASSLMGAGTETQYF. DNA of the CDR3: TGTGCCAGCAGCTTGATGGGAGCGGGTACGGAGACCCAGTACTTC.

The CDR3 loop reads CASSFDPEGTEAFF. The DNA for the CDR3 is TGTGCCAGCAGCTTTGACCCCGAGGGCACTGAAGCTTTCTTT. The chain employs TRBV5-4 and TRBJ1-1, with unresolved D. With 2 bases removed from V and 4 bases from J, the gap between germline ends came to 12 bases. CDR3 length: 14 amino acids. Germline CDR1 is SGHNT and CDR2 is YYREEE (reference sequence).

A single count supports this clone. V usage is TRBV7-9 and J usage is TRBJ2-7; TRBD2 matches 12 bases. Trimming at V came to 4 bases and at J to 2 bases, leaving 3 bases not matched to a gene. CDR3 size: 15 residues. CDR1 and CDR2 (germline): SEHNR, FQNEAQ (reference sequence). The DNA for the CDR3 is TGTGCCAGCAGCTCGCCTAGCGGGGGGGCCTACGAGCAGTACTTC. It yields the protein CASSSPSGGAYEQYF. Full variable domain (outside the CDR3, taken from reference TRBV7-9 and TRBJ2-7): DTGVSQNPRHKITKRGQNVTFRCDPISEHNRLYWYRQTLGQGPEFLTYFQNEAQLEKSRLLSDRFSAERPKGSFSTLEIQRTEQGDSAMYLCASSSPSGGAYEQYFGPGTRLTVT.

CDR3 DNA: TGTGCCAGCAGCCTGCGGACAGCGAGCCTCTCTGGGGCCAACGTCCTGACTTTC. Its translation: CASSLRTASLSGANVLTF. The chain combines TRBV11-2 with TRBJ2-6, with D possibly being TRBD1 (6 bases). Germline-derived CDR1 and CDR2 are SGHAT and FQNNGV. The CDR3 runs 18 residues. The ends were cut back, 5 bases at V and 0 bases at J, with 17 bases in the middle.

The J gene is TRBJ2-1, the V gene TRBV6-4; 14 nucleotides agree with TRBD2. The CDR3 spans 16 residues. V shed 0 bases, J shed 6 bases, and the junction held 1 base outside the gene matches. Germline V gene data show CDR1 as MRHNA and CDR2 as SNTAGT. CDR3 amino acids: CASSDSTSGGANEQFF. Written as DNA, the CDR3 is TGTGCCAGCAGTGACTCGACTAGCGGGGGGGCCAATGAGCAGTTCTTC.

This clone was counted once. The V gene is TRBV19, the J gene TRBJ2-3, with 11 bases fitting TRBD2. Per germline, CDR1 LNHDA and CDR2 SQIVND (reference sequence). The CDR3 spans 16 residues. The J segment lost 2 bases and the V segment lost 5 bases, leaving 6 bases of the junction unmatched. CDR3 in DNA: TGTGCCAGTAGTCCCTCTAGCGGGGGGATCACAGATACGCAGTATTTT. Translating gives CASSPSSGGITDTQYF.

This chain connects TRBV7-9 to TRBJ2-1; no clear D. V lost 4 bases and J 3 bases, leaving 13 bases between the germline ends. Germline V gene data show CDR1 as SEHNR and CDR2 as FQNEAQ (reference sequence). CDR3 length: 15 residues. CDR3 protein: CASSWRDSIYNEQFF. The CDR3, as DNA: TGTGCCAGCAGCTGGAGAGACTCGATCTACAATGAGCAGTTCTTC.

In DNA, the CDR3 is TGTGCCAGCAGCTTGGTAACAGGGCCCTACGAGCAGTACTTC. Protein sequence: CASSLVTGPYEQYF. The chain couples TRBV5-8 to TRBJ2-7; D might be TRBD1 (6 bases). V was clipped by 0 bases and J by 2 bases, with 9 bases between them. The CDR3 is 14 residues long. Germline values: CDR1 SGHTS, CDR2 YDEGEE.

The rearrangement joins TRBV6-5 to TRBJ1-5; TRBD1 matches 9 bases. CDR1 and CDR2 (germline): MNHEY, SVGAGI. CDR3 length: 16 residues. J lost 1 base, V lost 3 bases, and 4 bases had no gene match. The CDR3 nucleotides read TGTGCCAGCAGTTATAGCGGACAGGGGAGCAATCAGCCCCAGCATTTT. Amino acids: CASSYSGQGSNQPQHF.

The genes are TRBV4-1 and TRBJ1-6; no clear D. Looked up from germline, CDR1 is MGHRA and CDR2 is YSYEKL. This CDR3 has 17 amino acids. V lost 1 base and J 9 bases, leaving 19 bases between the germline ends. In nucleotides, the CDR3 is TGCGCCAGCAGCCAAGTCCTAGCTTGGCGGGGTGGTTCACCCCTCCACTTT. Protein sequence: CASSQVLAWRGGSPLHF.

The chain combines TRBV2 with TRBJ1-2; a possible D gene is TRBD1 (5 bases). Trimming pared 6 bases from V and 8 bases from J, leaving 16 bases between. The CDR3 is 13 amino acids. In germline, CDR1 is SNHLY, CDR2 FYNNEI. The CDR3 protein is CASSAGDLGGYTF. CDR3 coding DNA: TGTGCCAGCAGCGCCGGGGACCTGGGGGGCTACACCTTC.

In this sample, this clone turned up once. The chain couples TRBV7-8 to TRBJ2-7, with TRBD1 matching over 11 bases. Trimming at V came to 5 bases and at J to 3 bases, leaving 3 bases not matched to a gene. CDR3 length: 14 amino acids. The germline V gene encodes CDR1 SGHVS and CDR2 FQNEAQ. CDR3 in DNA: TGTGCCAGCAGCGCGGGACAGGGGGTCTACGAGCAGTACTTC. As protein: CASSAGQGVYEQYF.

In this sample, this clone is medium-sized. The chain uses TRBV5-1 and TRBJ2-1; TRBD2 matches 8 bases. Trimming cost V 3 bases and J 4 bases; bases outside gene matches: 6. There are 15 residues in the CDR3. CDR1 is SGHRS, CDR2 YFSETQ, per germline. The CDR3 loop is CASSWFAGGYNEQFF. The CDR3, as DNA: TGCGCCAGCAGCTGGTTCGCGGGGGGTTACAATGAGCAGTTCTTC. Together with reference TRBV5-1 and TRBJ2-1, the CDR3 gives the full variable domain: KAGVTQTPRYLIKTRGQQVTLSCSPISGHRSVSWYQQTPGQGLQFLFEYFSETQRNKGNFPGRFSGRQFSNSRSEMNVSTLELGDSALYLCASSWFAGGYNEQFFGPGTRLTVL.

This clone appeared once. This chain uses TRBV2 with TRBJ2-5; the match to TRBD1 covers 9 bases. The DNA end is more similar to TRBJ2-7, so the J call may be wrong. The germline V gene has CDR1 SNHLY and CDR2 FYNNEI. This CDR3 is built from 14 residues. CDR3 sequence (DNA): TGTGCCAGCAGTGAGGACAGGGGCGCCTACGAGCAGTACTTC. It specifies CASSEDRGAYEQYF.

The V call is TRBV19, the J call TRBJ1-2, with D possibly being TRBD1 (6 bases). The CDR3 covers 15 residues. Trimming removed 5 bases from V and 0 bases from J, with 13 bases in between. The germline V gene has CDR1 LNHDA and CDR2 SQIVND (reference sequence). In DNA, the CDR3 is TGTGCCAGTAGTGGTACAGGGATGACTAACTATGGCTACACCTTC. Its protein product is CASSGTGMTNYGYTF.

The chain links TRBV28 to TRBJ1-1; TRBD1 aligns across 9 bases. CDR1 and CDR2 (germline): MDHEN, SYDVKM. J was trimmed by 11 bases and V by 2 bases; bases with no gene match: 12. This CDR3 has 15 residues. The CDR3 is CASSLTSRQGVRAFF. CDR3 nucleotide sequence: TGTGCCAGCAGTTTAACGTCAAGACAGGGGGTCAGGGCTTTCTTT.

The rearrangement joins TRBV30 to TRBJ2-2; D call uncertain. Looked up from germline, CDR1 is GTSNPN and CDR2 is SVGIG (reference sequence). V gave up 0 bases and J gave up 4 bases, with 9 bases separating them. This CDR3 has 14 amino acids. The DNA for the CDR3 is TGTGCCTGGAGTGTACTTGCGACCACCGGGGAGCTGTTTTTT. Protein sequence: CAWSVLATTGELFF.

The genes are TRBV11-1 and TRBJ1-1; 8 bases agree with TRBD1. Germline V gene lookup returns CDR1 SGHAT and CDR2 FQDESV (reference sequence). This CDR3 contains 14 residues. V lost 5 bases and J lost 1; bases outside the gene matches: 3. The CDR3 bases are TGTGCCAGCAGCAGAGGACAGGGGAACACTGAAGCTTTCTTT. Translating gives CASSRGQGNTEAFF.

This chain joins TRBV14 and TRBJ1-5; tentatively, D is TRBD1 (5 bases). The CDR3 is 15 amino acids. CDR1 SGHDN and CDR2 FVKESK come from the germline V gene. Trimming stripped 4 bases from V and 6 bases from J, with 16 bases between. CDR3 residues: CASSPSGGYPQPQHF. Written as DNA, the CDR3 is TGTGCCAGCAGCCCTAGTGGGGGTTATCCTCAGCCCCAGCATTTT.

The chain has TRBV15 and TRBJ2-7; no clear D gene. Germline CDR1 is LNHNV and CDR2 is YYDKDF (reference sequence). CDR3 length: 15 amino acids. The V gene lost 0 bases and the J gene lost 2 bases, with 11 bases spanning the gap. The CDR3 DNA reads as TGTGCCACCAGCAGAGATCTCCTGATTACCTACGAGCAGTACTTC. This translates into CATSRDLLITYEQYF.

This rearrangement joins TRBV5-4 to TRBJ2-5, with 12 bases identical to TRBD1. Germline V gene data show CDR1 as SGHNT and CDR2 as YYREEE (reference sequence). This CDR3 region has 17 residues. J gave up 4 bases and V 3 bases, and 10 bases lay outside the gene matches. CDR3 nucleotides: TGTGCCAGCAGCTCATCACCGGGACAGGGGGCTTTAGAGACCCAGTACTTC. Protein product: CASSSSPGQGALETQYF.

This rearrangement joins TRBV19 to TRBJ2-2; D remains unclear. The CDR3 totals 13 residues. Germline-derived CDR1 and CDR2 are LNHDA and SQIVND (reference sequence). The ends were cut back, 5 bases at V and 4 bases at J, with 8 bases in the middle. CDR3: CASSAGGTGELFF. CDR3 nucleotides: TGTGCCAGTAGTGCCGGCGGCACCGGGGAGCTGTTTTTT.

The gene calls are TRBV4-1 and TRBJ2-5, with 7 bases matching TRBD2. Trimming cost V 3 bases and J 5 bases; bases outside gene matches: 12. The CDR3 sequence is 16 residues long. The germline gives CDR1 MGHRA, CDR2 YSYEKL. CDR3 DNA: TGCGCCAGCAGCCATTACCGGGCGGGGGTCCGGGAGACCCAGTACTTC. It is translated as CASSHYRAGVRETQYF.

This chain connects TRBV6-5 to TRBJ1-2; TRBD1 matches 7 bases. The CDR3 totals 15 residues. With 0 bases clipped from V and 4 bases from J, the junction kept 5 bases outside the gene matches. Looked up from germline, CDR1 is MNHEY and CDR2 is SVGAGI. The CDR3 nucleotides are TGTGCCAGCAGTTACTCACCAGGGGACAGCTATGGCTACACCTTC. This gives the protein CASSYSPGDSYGYTF.

For the CDR3, the DNA is TGTGCCAGCAGCTTAAAGAGTTCCCTAGCGGGTTCCTACGAGCAGTACTTC. Amino acid sequence: CASSLKSSLAGSYEQYF. This chain links TRBV7-2 with TRBJ2-7; 8 nucleotides agree with TRBD2. The CDR3 is 17 residues long. After removal of 2 bases from V and 1 base from J, the junction contained 10 bases not matched to a gene. CDR1 and CDR2 (germline): SGHTA, FQGNSA.